This TCR beta chain is drawn from a study of early T cells in non-severe SARS-CoV-2 infection. Study-level information: Sequencing of bulk RNA from unsorted whole blood was done, without chain pairing.

Study-level results: The study's VDJdb matching favored anti-spike CD8 responses and missed private and CD4 specificities.

This clonotype has more than one count but fewer than ten. Antigen: not known. This CDR3 is built from 15 residues. Germline V gene sequence: CDR1 LGHNA, CDR2 YSLEER. Trimming shortened V by 0 bases and J by 4 bases, and 12 bases separated the two germline ends. Attachment of unique molecular identifiers was made to individual cDNA molecules. TCRdb re-called the 5' RACE reads through MiXCR, storing one row per CDR3 protein. The sample has tens of thousands of distinct CDR3 sequences; 5.5% to 6.5% are singletons. The V gene is TRBV4-3, the J gene TRBJ1-2; D is ambiguous. The sequence came from an adult who was a healthcare worker with PCR-confirmed SARS-CoV-2 infection or an uninfected control (not recorded which). The sample consisted of whole blood, taken at baseline. CDR3 nucleotide sequence: TGCGCCAGCAGCCAAGATCGCATTAACTCCTATGGCTACACCTTC. Amino acid sequence: CASSQDRINSYGYTF.